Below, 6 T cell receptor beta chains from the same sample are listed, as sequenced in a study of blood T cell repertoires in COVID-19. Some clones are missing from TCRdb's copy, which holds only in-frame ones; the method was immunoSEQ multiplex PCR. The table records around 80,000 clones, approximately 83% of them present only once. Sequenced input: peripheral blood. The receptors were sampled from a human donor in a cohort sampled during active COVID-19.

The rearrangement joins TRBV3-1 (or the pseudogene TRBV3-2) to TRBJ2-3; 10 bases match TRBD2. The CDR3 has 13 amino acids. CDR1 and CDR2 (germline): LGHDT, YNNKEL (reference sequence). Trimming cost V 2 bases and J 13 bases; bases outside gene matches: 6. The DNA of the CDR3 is TGTGCCAGCAGCCAAACCCAGCGGGGGGGGGAGTATTTT. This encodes CASSQTQRGGEYF.

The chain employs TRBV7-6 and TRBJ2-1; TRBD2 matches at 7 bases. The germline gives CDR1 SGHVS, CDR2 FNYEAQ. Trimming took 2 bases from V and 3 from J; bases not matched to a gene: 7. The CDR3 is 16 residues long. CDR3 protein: CASSLSMAGDYNEQFF. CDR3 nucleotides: TGTGCCAGCAGCTTAAGTATGGCGGGAGACTACAATGAGCAGTTCTTC.

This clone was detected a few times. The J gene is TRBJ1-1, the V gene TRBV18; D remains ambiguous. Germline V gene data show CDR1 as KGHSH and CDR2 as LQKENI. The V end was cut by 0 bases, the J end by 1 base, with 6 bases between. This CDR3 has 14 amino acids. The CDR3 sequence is CASSPPSGNTEAFF. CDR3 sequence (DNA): TGTGCCAGCTCACCACCGTCCGGGAACACTGAAGCTTTCTTT.

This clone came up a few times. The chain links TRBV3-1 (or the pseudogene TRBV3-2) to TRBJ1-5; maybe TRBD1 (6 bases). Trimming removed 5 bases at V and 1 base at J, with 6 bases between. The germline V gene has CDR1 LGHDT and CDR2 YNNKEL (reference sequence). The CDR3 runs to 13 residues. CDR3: CASSTGSNQPQHF. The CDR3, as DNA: TGTGCCAGCAGCACAGGGAGCAATCAGCCCCAGCATTTT.

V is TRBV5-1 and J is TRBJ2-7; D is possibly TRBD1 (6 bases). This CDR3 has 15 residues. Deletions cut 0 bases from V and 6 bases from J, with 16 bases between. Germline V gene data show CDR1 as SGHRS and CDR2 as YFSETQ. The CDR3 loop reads CASSLEGDTSREQYF. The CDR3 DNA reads TGCGCCAGCAGCTTGGAAGGGGACACCTCTCGCGAGCAGTACTTC.

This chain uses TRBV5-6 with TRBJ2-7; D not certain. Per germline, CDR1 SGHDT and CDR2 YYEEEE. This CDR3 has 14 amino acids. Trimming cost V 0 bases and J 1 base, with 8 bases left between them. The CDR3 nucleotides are TGTGCCAGCAGCTTGGGAACCAGATCCTACGAGCAGTACTTC. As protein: CASSLGTRSYEQYF.